Shown below are 13 T cell receptor beta chains from a single sample sequenced in a study of T cell responses to AZD1222 COVID-19 vaccine. Generated by immunoSEQ multiplex PCR, the TCRdb table keeps only in-frame clones and is missing some. In the table there are over 70,000 clones, more than 60% of which are singletons. The source was peripheral blood, collected 28 days after the second dose of the MenACWY control vaccine. The receptors come from an adult who received the MenACWY meningococcal vaccine as a control.

The chain uses TRBV4-2 and TRBJ2-1, with D tentatively TRBD1 (6 bases). Germline CDR1 reads LGHNA; CDR2 reads YNFKEQ. The CDR3 is made up of 17 amino acids. Trimming left V 4 bases short and J 5 bases short, with 21 bases between. This chain's CDR3 is CASSLEGGTWLDNEQFF. DNA of the CDR3: TGTGCCAGCAGCCTCGAAGGGGGTACCTGGCTCGACAATGAGCAGTTCTTC.

In DNA, the CDR3 is TGTGCCAGCAGCTTACCCCAGGGGGCCGGCGGGGAGCTGTTTTTT. Protein product: CASSLPQGAGGELFF. J is TRBJ2-2 and V is TRBV7-9, with 8 bases identical to TRBD1. The length of the CDR3 is 15 residues. Trimming cost V 2 bases and J 7 bases; bases outside gene matches: 6. Looked up from germline, CDR1 is SEHNR and CDR2 is FQNEAQ (reference sequence).

The gene calls are TRBV7-2 and TRBJ2-1, with TRBD2 as a possible D gene (6 bases). Trimming took off 1 base at V and 4 bases at J, with 11 bases between the two ends. The CDR3 covers 15 residues. Germline V gene lookup returns CDR1 SGHTA and CDR2 FQGNSA. The CDR3 region is CASSLDSGYYNEQFF. CDR3 sequence (DNA): TGTGCCAGCAGCTTAGATAGCGGTTATTACAATGAGCAGTTCTTC.

CDR3 DNA sequence: TGTGCCTGGAGCGGAGCCTCTCTGTACACTGAAGCTTTCTTT. Its translation: CAWSGASLYTEAFF. The J gene is TRBJ1-1, the V gene TRBV30; no reliable D call. CDR3 length: 14 residues. V shed 3 bases and J shed 3 bases, with 14 bases lying between them. CDR1 and CDR2 from the germline V gene are GTSNPN and SVGIG (reference sequence). Together with reference TRBV30 and TRBJ1-1, the CDR3 gives the full variable domain: SQTIHQWPATLVQPVGSPLSLECTVEGTSNPNLYWYRQAAGRGLQLLFYSVGIGQISSEVPQNLSASRPQDRQFILSSKKLLLSDSGFYLCAWSGASLYTEAFFGQGTRLTVV.

The chain combines TRBV7-9 with TRBJ2-5; 8 bases are shared with TRBD1. This CDR3 spans 15 amino acids. Germline V gives CDR1 SEHNR, CDR2 FQNEAQ (reference sequence). V lost 4 bases and J lost 1; bases outside the gene matches: 5. CDR3 sequence (DNA): TGTGCCAGCAGCTCTACAGGGGGATTCCAAGAGACCCAGTACTTC. Translation gives CASSSTGGFQETQYF.

This clone was detected a few times. The V call is TRBV5-1, the J call TRBJ2-1; 7 bases line up with TRBD1. Germline CDR1 and CDR2: SGHRS and YFSETQ. The CDR3 is 14 amino acids. The trim removed 1 base at V and 7 bases at J, leaving 5 bases unmatched. In DNA form, the CDR3 reads TGCGCCAGCAGCTTGCTTCTACAGGGGAATGAGCAGTTCTTC. As protein: CASSLLLQGNEQFF.

The V gene is TRBV4-3, the J gene TRBJ1-5, with 10 nucleotides matching TRBD1. CDR1 is LGHNA, CDR2 YSLEER, per germline. With V trimmed by 0 bases and J by 6 bases, 2 bases remained unmatched. The CDR3 spans 15 residues. For the CDR3, the DNA is TGCGCCAGCAGCCAAGATAGACAGGGGGCTCAGCCCCAGCATTTT. This sequence encodes CASSQDRQGAQPQHF.

This clone was counted a few times. CDR3 sequence (DNA): TGTGCCAGCAGCCCAACAGGGACTCATGGCTACACCTTC. Amino acid sequence: CASSPTGTHGYTF. V and J are TRBV3-1 (or the pseudogene TRBV3-2) and TRBJ1-2, with a possible D match to TRBD1 (6 bases). The V and J ends lost 4 bases and 6 bases respectively, with 12 bases between them. The CDR3 consists of 13 residues. Germline V CDR1 and CDR2: LGHDT, YNNKEL (reference sequence).

The chain has TRBV30 and TRBJ2-7; 8 bases align to TRBD1. J gave up 5 bases and V 6 bases, and 9 bases lay outside the gene matches. This CDR3 spans 13 amino acids. CDR1 and CDR2 (germline): GTSNPN, SVGIG (reference sequence). The chain's CDR3 is CACLFGQGHEQYF. The CDR3 DNA follows: TGTGCCTGCCTCTTCGGACAGGGCCACGAGCAGTACTTC.

The gene calls are TRBV12-3 or TRBV12-4 and TRBJ2-7, with D possibly matching TRBD2 (5 bases). Trimming took off 3 bases at V and 2 bases at J, with 8 bases between the two ends. The CDR3 extends over 13 amino acids. The CDR3 nucleotides read TGTGCCAGCAGTTTGCCCGGGACCTACGAGCAGTACTTC. As protein: CASSLPGTYEQYF.

The V gene is TRBV19, the J gene TRBJ1-5; D possibly corresponds to TRBD1 (5 bases). The CDR3 totals 12 residues. CDR1 is LNHDA, CDR2 SQIVND, per germline (reference sequence). V gave up 4 bases and J gave up 5 bases, with 6 bases separating them. The CDR3 protein is CASSKQDQPQHF. The DNA of the CDR3 is TGTGCCAGTAGTAAACAGGATCAGCCCCAGCATTTT.

The chain carries TRBV7-2 and TRBJ1-5; D is perhaps TRBD1 (6 bases). CDR1 is SGHTA, CDR2 FQGNSA, per germline. This CDR3 region has 13 residues. Trimming removed 5 bases from V and 4 bases from J, with 9 bases in between. CDR3 sequence: CASSGQSNQPQHF. Here the CDR3 DNA reads TGTGCCAGCAGCGGACAGAGTAATCAGCCCCAGCATTTT. Looking up the rest from reference TRBV7-2 and TRBJ1-5 gives the full variable domain: GAGVSQSPSNKVTEKGKDVELRCDPISGHTALYWYRQSLGQGLEFLIYFQGNSAPDKSGLPSDRFSAERTGGSVSTLTIQRTQQEDSAVYLCASSGQSNQPQHFGDGTRLSIL.

This chain joins TRBV11-2 and TRBJ1-3; D ambiguous. The V end lost 5 bases, the J end lost 4 bases, and 15 bases lay between the germline ends. Germline-derived CDR1 and CDR2 are SGHAT and FQNNGV. The CDR3 extends over 15 amino acids. The CDR3 region is CASSPPGPLGNTIYF. As DNA, the CDR3 is TGTGCCAGCAGCCCCCCCGGCCCTTTGGGAAACACCATATATTTT.